The 10 T cell receptor beta chains given below trace back to one sample, sequenced in a study of vaccination effects on CD4 cells after COVID-19. Sequencing used immunoSEQ multiplex PCR; TCRdb keeps in-frame clones, though not all of them. The sample carries tens of thousands of clones, roughly 72% recorded once. Antigens for these TCRs are unknown. Antigen-specific CD4+ T cell clonotypes were called by their expansion after viral peptide-pool culture in ViraFEST. Following culture for ten to eleven days, CD4+ T cells were isolated. The specimen comprised CD4+ T cells from PBMCs cultured with HCoV-229E spike peptides, sampled before COVID-19 vaccination. The source of these receptors is a human donor who received a COVID-19 vaccine.

The J gene is TRBJ1-4, the V gene TRBV7-6; 7 positions agree with TRBD1. The length of the CDR3 is 16 residues. CDR1 SGHVS and CDR2 FNYEAQ come from the germline V gene. J gave up 0 bases and V 5 bases, and 6 bases lay outside the gene matches. The CDR3: CASSGDRFATNEKLFF. The CDR3 DNA is TGTGCCAGCAGCGGGGACAGATTTGCAACTAATGAAAAACTGTTTTTT.

The chain uses TRBV10-3 and TRBJ2-7, with 7 bases fitting TRBD1. V trimming: 3 bases; J trimming: 5 bases; junction bases outside the gene matches: 1. This CDR3 comprises 12 residues. Germline V lookup: CDR1 ENHRY, CDR2 SYGVKD. This chain's CDR3 is CAISDTGDEQYV. CDR3 sequence (DNA): TGTGCCATCAGTGATACAGGGGACGAGCAGTACGTC.

The V and J genes are TRBV18 and TRBJ2-2; the D is unclear. Germline loops: CDR1 KGHSH, CDR2 LQKENI. This CDR3 comprises 16 residues. Trimming removed 3 bases at V and 3 bases at J, with 14 bases between. CDR3 residues: CASSPPNGQHTGELFF. In DNA form, the CDR3 reads TGTGCCAGCTCACCCCCCAATGGGCAACACACCGGGGAGCTGTTTTTT. Full variable domain (rest looked up from reference TRBV18 and TRBJ2-2): NAGVMQNPRHLVRRRGQEARLRCSPMKGHSHVYWYRQLPEEGLKFMVYLQKENIIDESGMPKERFSAEFPKEGPSILRIQQVVRGDSAAYFCASSPPNGQHTGELFFGEGSRLTVL.

The gene calls are TRBV4-1 and TRBJ2-1; 8 bases match TRBD2. This CDR3 is built from 18 residues. Germline V lookup: CDR1 MGHRA, CDR2 YSYEKL. Germline trimming cut 1 base from V and 2 bases from J; bases unmatched to any gene: 10. CDR3 nucleotide sequence: TGCGCCAGCAGCCAAGGTAGCGGGGAGGTTAGTCCCTACAATGAGCAGTTCTTC. Its protein product is CASSQGSGEVSPYNEQFF.

There are a few counts of this clone. DNA for the CDR3: TGTGCCAGCAGCCAGATGACAGGGGGCTCGGGTCAGCCCCAGCATTTT. The encoded protein is CASSQMTGGSGQPQHF. The rearrangement uses TRBV7-8 and TRBJ1-5; 10 nucleotides line up with TRBD1. The CDR3 spans 16 residues. Germline CDR1 and CDR2: SGHVS and FQNEAQ. Unmatched junction bases numbered 10, after V lost 5 bases and J lost 6 bases.

This clone appeared a few times. The chain combines TRBV28 with TRBJ1-5; possibly TRBD1 for D (6 bases). The V gene's germline CDR1 is MDHEN and CDR2 SYDVKM. The germline V and J ends were trimmed by 7 bases and 7 bases, with 11 bases remaining between them. The CDR3 length is 12 residues. The chain's CDR3 is CASTQGSQPQHF. The CDR3 region has the DNA TGTGCCAGCACCCAGGGGAGCCAGCCCCAGCATTTT.

J is TRBJ1-2 and V is TRBV7-3; D remains ambiguous. Germline lookup yields CDR1 SGHTA and CDR2 FQGTGA. This CDR3 has 12 residues. Trimming cost V 1 base and J 11 bases, with 11 bases left between them. The DNA for the CDR3 is TGTGCCAGCAGCTTAAATGGAGAAAATTACACCTTC. It yields the protein CASSLNGENYTF.

The CDR3 is CASSQVAGADTQYF. CDR3 DNA sequence: TGTGCCAGCAGCCAAGTTGCGGGGGCAGATACGCAGTATTTT. The V call is TRBV3-1 (or the pseudogene TRBV3-2), the J call TRBJ2-3, with TRBD2 matching over 7 bases. Germline-derived CDR1 and CDR2 are LGHDT and YNNKEL (reference sequence). This CDR3 contains 14 residues. The ends lost 1 base at V and 4 bases at J; junction bases unmatched: 2.

The chain joins TRBV4-2 to TRBJ1-4, with D unresolved. The CDR3 is 15 amino acids. Germline CDR1 LGHNA, CDR2 YNFKEQ. Trimming shortened V by 9 bases and J by 0 bases, and 14 bases separated the two germline ends. The CDR3 sequence is CASNHFGATNEKLFF. CDR3 bases: TGTGCCAGTAACCATTTCGGGGCAACTAATGAAAAACTGTTTTTT.

The J gene is TRBJ1-6, the V gene TRBV18; no definite D call. This CDR3 has 12 residues. CDR1 is KGHSH, CDR2 LQKENI, per germline. Between the trimmed V and J ends, which lost 8 bases and 10 bases, there was a span of 12 bases. The CDR3 region has the DNA TGTGCCAGCACGGACGGGTCATCACCCCTCCACTTT. Translating gives CASTDGSSPLHF.